These 13 T cell receptor beta chains originate from one sample sequenced in a study of shared clonotypes between healthy human individuals. Some clones are missing from TCRdb's copy, which holds only in-frame ones; the method was immunoSEQ multiplex PCR. The sample records hundreds of thousands of clones, about 95% being singletons. The naive CD8 fraction comprised CD45RO-negative cells positively selected for CCR7 and excluded terminally differentiated effector memory CD45RA+ cells. The source material was naive CD8+ T cells sorted from blood. These receptors were collected from a woman aged 25 to 39 in good health.

The V call is TRBV11-2, the J call TRBJ2-7; possible D gene TRBD1, 6 bases. This CDR3 spans 15 amino acids. Per the germline V gene, CDR1 is SGHAT and CDR2 is FQNNGV. V shed 0 bases and J shed 2 bases, with 11 bases lying between them. The CDR3 here is CASSLDRGWAYEQYF. In DNA, the CDR3 is TGTGCCAGCAGCTTAGACAGGGGATGGGCCTACGAGCAGTACTTC. The complete variable domain, with remaining parts taken from reference TRBV11-2 and TRBJ2-7, reads EAGVAQSPRYKIIEKRQSVAFWCNPISGHATLYWYQQILGQGPKLLIQFQNNGVVDDSQLPKDRFSAERLKGVDSTLKIQPAKLEDSAVYLCASSLDRGWAYEQYFGPGTRLTVT.

Comment on this clone: The sample carries other DNA sequences with the same CDR3. This chain links TRBV5-4 with TRBJ2-1, with 14 bases fitting TRBD2. CDR3 length: 15 amino acids. CDR1 SGHNT and CDR2 YYREEE come from the germline V gene (reference sequence). The junction had 2 bases not matched to a gene; V was cut back by 3 bases and J by 6 bases. The CDR3 sequence: CASSYGLAGGNEQFF. The CDR3 coding sequence is TGTGCCAGCAGCTATGGACTAGCGGGAGGCAATGAGCAGTTCTTC. The variable domain in full, with the rest retrieved from reference TRBV5-4 and TRBJ2-1, is ETGVTQSPTHLIKTRGQQVTLRCSSQSGHNTVSWYQQALGQGPQFIFQYYREEENGRGNFPPRFSGLQFPNYSSELNVNALELDDSALYLCASSYGLAGGNEQFFGPGTRLTVL.

DNA for the CDR3: TGTGCCAGCAGGAACCAACTAGCGGGAGAGTACGAGCAGTACTTC. Protein: CASRNQLAGEYEQYF. V and J are TRBV6-6 and TRBJ2-7; TRBD2 matches 11 bases. V lost 6 bases, J lost 4 bases, and 8 bases stayed unmatched. Germline CDR1 MNHNY, CDR2 SVGAGI (reference sequence). The CDR3 is 15 residues long.

This chain joins TRBV28 and TRBJ1-1; unclear D gene. Trimming shortened V by 5 bases and J by 4 bases, and 11 bases separated the two germline ends. The CDR3 sequence is 13 residues long. Germline CDR1 and CDR2: MDHEN and SYDVKM. CDR3 region: CASSPVAGTEAFF. CDR3 sequence (DNA): TGTGCCAGCAGTCCTGTGGCGGGCACTGAAGCTTTCTTT.

As DNA, the CDR3 is TGTGCCAGCAGTGAAGCGCACTACAGGGGAGGGGACGAGCAGTACTTC. It encodes CASSEAHYRGGDEQYF. The chain links TRBV6-1 to TRBJ2-7; D possibly matches TRBD1 or TRBD2 (7 bases each). The V end was cut by 0 bases, the J end by 5 bases, with 17 bases between. The CDR3 sequence is 16 residues long. From germline, CDR1 is MNHNS and CDR2 SASEGT.

The J gene is TRBJ1-2, the V gene TRBV4-1; the D is unclear. The CDR3 covers 15 residues. V was clipped by 0 bases and J by 0 bases, with 8 bases between them. Germline loops: CDR1 MGHRA, CDR2 YSYEKL. The DNA for the CDR3 is TGCGCCAGCAGCCAAGAGGCCAGCGCTAACTATGGCTACACCTTC. It specifies CASSQEASANYGYTF.

This clone is a singleton in its sample. In the same sample, other DNA sequences code for this CDR3. The chain carries TRBV27 and TRBJ1-1; maybe TRBD1 (6 bases). This CDR3 region has 13 residues. The V and J ends lost 2 bases and 5 bases respectively, with 9 bases between them. Germline loops: CDR1 MNHEY, CDR2 SMNVEV (reference sequence). The CDR3 bases are TGTGCCAGCAGTTTACTAGGGGGAACTGAAGCTTTCTTT. Residues: CASSLLGGTEAFF.

The V call is TRBV2, the J call TRBJ2-5; D might be TRBD2 (5 bases). Trimming cost V 6 bases and J 9 bases, with 17 bases left between them. Germline lookup yields CDR1 SNHLY and CDR2 FYNNEI. The CDR3 has 13 amino acids. CDR3 coding DNA: TGTGCCAGCAGCCCCCGCGGGCGAAGAGCCCAGTACTTC. It is translated as CASSPRGRRAQYF.

The chain carries TRBV9 and TRBJ1-2; 7 bases align to TRBD1. The CDR3 contains 13 residues. V dropped 4 bases and J dropped 4; count of bases not matched to a gene: 4. Germline CDR1 SGDLS, CDR2 YYNGEE. The CDR3 coding sequence is TGTGCCAGCAGCACTCAGGGGGGCTATGGCTACACCTTC. Translation: CASSTQGGYGYTF.

This rearrangement joins TRBV27 to TRBJ2-5; D is unresolved. Trimming pared 5 bases from V and 0 bases from J, leaving 7 bases between. The CDR3 is 13 amino acids. Germline CDR1 and CDR2: MNHEY and SMNVEV (reference sequence). CDR3 residues: CASSPPNQETQYF. Written as DNA, the CDR3 is TGTGCCAGCAGTCCACCAAACCAAGAGACCCAGTACTTC.

The chain's CDR3 is CASSGGSRGIQYF. CDR3 sequence (DNA): TGTGCCAGCAGCGGGGGTAGCAGGGGCATTCAGTACTTC. The rearrangement joins TRBV9 to TRBJ2-4; the D gene is possibly TRBD1 (6 bases). Trimming cost V 3 bases and J 9 bases, with 13 bases left between them. Germline V gene data show CDR1 as SGDLS and CDR2 as YYNGEE. The CDR3 length is 13 residues. Combining the CDR3 with reference TRBV9 and TRBJ2-4 gives the whole variable domain DSGVTQTPKHLITATGQRVTLRCSPRSGDLSVYWYQQSLDQGLQFLIQYYNGEERAKGNILERFSAQQFPDLHSELNLSSLELGDSALYFCASSGGSRGIQYFGAGTRLSVL.

This sequence joins TRBV5-5 and TRBJ2-7; either TRBD1 or TRBD2 may fit D (5 bases each). V gave up 5 bases and J gave up 3 bases, with 12 bases separating them. This CDR3 region has 13 residues. Germline V lookup: CDR1 SGHKS, CDR2 YYEKEE (reference sequence). CDR3 DNA: TGTGCCAGCAGGGCCGGGACGGGCTACGAGCAGTACTTC. It encodes CASRAGTGYEQYF.

V is TRBV27 and J is TRBJ2-1; D not certain. Germline assignment: CDR1 MNHEY and CDR2 SMNVEV (reference sequence). The CDR3 runs to 13 residues. Trimming took off 2 bases at V and 4 bases at J, with 6 bases between the two ends. CDR3 residues: CASSLAFYNEQFF. The CDR3 DNA reads TGTGCCAGCAGTTTAGCGTTTTACAATGAGCAGTTCTTC.